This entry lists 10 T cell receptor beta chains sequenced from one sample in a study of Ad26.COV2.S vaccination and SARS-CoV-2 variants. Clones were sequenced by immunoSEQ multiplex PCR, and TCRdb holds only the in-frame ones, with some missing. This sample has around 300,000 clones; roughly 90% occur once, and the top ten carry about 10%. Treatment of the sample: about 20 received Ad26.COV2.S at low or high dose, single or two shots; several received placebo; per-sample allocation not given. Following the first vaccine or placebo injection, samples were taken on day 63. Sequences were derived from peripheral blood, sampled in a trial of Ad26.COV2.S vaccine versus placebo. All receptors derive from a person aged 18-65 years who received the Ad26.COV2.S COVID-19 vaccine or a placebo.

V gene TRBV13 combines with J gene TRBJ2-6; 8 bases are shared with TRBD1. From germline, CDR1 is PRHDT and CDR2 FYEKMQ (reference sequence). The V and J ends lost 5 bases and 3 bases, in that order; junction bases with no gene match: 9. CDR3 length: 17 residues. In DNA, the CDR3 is TGTGCCAGCAGCCCTGGGCAGGGGGCTTTTGGGGCCAACGTCCTGACTTTC. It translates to CASSPGQGAFGANVLTF.

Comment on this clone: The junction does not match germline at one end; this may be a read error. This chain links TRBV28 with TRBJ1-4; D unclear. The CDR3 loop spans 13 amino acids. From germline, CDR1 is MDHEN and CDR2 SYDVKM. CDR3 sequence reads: CASRLSFNEKLFF. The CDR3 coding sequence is TGTGCCAGCCGTTTGAGTTTTAATGAAAAACTGTTTTTT.

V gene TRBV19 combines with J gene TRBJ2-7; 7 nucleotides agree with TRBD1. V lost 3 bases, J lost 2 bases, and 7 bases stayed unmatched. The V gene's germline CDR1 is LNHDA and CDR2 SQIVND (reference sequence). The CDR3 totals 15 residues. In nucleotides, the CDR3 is TGTGCCAGTAGTATCGGACAGGATGGGACCTACGAGCAGTACTTC. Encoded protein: CASSIGQDGTYEQYF.

Here the CDR3 reads CASSHPRVDEQFF. As DNA, the CDR3 is TGTGCCAGCAGCCACCCACGGGTAGATGAGCAGTTCTTC. The V and J genes are TRBV27 and TRBJ2-1; the D is unclear. Trimming shortened V by 6 bases and J by 8 bases, and 14 bases separated the two germline ends. Germline values: CDR1 MNHEY, CDR2 SMNVEV (reference sequence). The CDR3 is 13 amino acids.

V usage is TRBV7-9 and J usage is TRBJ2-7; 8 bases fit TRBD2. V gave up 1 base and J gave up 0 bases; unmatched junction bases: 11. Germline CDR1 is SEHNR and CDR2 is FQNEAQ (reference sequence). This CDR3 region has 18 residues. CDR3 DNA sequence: TGTGCCAGCAGCTTAGACCCCTGGCTAGCGGGTTCCTCCTACGAGCAGTACTTC. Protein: CASSLDPWLAGSSYEQYF.

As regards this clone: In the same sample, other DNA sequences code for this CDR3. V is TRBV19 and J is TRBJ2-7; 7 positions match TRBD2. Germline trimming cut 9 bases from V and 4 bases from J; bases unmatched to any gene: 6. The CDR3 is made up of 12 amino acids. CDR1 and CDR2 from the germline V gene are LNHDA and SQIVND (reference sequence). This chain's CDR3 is CASSGDFYEQYF. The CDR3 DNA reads TGTGCCAGCAGCGGGGACTTTTACGAGCAGTACTTC.

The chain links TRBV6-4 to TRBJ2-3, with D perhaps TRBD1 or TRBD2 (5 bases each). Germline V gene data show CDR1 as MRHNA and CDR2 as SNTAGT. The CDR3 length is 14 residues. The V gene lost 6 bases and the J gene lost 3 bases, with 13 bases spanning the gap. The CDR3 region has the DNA TGTGCCAGCAGACCGGGACCGGCAACAGATACGCAGTATTTT. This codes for CASRPGPATDTQYF.

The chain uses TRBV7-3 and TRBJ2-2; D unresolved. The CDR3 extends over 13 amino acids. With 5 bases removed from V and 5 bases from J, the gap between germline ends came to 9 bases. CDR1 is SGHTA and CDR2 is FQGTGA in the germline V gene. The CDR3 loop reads CASSRTYTGELFF. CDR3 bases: TGTGCCAGCAGCCGTACATATACCGGGGAGCTGTTTTTT.

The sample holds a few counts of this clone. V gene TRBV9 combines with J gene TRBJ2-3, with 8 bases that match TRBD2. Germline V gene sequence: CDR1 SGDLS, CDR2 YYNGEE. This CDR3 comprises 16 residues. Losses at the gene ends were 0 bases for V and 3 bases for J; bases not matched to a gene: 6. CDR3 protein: CASSVDWASGTDTQYF. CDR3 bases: TGTGCCAGCAGCGTAGACTGGGCTAGCGGGACAGATACGCAGTATTTT.

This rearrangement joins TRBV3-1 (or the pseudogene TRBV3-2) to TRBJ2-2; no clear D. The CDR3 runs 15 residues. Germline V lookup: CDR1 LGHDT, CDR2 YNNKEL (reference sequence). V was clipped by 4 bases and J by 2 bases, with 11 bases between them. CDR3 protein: CASSPSWTNTGELFF. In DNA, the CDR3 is TGTGCCAGCAGCCCCTCGTGGACCAACACCGGGGAGCTGTTTTTT.